This TCR beta chain stems from a study of cytomegalovirus exposure and HLA in healthy donors. Study details: An analysis done earlier identified 100 million to 140 million unique TCR beta sequences from 190 million or so T cells.

Study-wide points: Being productive about 90% or about 30% of the time was typical of most TCR beta V segments in an earlier analysis.

Vbeta (60) and Jbeta (13) primers were used in the PCR. Generated by immunoSEQ multiplex PCR, the TCRdb table keeps only in-frame clones and is missing some. The sample comprises under 200,000 clones, approximately 79% of which are singletons, and 2.3% rests with the top ten. Notes on this clone: The antigen remains unidentified.

The sequencing sample was made of PBMCs. The TCR originated in a male donor in good health and CMV-seronegative.

The CDR3 DNA is TGTGCCAGCAGCCCTTACACCGGAGCTGGGGCCAACGTCCTGACTTTC. Encoded protein: CASSPYTGAGANVLTF. The V call is TRBV7-9, the J call TRBJ2-6; D not certain. This CDR3 has 16 amino acids. Germline assignment: CDR1 SEHNR and CDR2 FQNEAQ (reference sequence). The V and J ends lost 5 bases and 2 bases respectively, with 13 bases between them.